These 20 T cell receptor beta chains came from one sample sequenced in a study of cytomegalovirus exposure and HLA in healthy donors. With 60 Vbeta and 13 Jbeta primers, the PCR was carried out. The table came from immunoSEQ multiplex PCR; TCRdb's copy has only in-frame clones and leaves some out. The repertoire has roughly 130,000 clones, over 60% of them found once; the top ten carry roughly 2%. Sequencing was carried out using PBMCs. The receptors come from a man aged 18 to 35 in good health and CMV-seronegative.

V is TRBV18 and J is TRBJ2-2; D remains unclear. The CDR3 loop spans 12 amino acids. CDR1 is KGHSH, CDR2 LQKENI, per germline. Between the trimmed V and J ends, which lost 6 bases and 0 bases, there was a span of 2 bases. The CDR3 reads CASSTNTGELFF. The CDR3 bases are TGTGCCAGCTCCACGAACACCGGGGAGCTGTTTTTT. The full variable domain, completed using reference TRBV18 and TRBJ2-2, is NAGVMQNPRHLVRRRGQEARLRCSPMKGHSHVYWYRQLPEEGLKFMVYLQKENIIDESGMPKERFSAEFPKEGPSILRIQQVVRGDSAAYFCASSTNTGELFFGEGSRLTVL.

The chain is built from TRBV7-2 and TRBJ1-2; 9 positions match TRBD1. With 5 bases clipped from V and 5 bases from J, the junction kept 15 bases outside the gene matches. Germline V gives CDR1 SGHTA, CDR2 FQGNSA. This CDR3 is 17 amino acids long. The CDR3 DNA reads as TGTGCCAGCAGCCGACGCCTGGTCGGGACAGGGAATTATGGCTACACCTTC. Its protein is CASSRRLVGTGNYGYTF.

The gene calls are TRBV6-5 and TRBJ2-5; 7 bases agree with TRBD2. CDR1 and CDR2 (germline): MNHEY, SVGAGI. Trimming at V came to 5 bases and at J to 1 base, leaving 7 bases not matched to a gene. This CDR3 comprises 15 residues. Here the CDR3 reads CASSPRGGGQETQYF. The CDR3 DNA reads TGTGCCAGCAGTCCTCGTGGGGGGGGCCAAGAGACCCAGTACTTC.

The CDR3 bases are TGCGCCAGCAGCGCGGTGGACAGGGGGCTCCGCAATGAGCAGTTCTTC. Encoded protein: CASSAVDRGLRNEQFF. This sequence joins TRBV5-1 and TRBJ2-1, with 11 positions matching TRBD1. The CDR3 runs 16 residues. Germline loops: CDR1 SGHRS, CDR2 YFSETQ. Unmatched junction bases numbered 9, after V lost 4 bases and J lost 6 bases.

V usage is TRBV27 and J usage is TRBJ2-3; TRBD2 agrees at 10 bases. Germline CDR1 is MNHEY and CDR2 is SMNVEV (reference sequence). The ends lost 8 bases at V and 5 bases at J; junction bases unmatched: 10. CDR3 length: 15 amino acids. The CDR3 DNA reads TGTGCCAGCCACACTAGCGGGGAGGGTAAAGATACGCAGTATTTT. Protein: CASHTSGEGKDTQYF.

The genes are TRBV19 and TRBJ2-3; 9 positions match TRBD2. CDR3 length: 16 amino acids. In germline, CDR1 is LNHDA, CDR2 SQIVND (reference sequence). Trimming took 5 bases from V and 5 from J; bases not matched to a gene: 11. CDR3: CASSAASGALLDTQYF. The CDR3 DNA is TGTGCCAGTAGTGCAGCTAGCGGGGCCTTGCTAGATACGCAGTATTTT.

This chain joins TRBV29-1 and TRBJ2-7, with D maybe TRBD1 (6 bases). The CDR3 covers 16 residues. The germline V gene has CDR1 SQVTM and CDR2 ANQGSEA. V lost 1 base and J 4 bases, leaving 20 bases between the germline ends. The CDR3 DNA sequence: TGCAGCGTTGAAGGGTTTCTCGGTGACAGGCGTTACGAGCAGTACTTC. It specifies CSVEGFLGDRRYEQYF.

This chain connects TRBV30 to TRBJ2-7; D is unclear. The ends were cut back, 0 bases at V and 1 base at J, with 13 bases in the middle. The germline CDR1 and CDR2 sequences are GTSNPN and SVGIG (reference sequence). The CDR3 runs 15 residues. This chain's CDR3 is CAWSVLAARSYEQYF. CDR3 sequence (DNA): TGTGCCTGGAGTGTATTGGCGGCCCGGTCCTACGAGCAGTACTTC.

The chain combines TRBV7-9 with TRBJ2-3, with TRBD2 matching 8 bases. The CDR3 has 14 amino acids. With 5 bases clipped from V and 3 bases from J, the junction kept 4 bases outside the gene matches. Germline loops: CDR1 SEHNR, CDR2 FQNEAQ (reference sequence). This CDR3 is CASSDGRGTDTQYF. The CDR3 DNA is TGTGCCAGCAGCGACGGGAGGGGGACAGATACGCAGTATTTT.

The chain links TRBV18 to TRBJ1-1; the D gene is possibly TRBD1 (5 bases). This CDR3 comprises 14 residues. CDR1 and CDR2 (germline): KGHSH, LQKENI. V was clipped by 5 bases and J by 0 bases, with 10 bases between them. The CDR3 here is CASSTTGMNTEAFF. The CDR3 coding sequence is TGTGCCAGCTCAACAACAGGAATGAACACTGAAGCTTTCTTT.

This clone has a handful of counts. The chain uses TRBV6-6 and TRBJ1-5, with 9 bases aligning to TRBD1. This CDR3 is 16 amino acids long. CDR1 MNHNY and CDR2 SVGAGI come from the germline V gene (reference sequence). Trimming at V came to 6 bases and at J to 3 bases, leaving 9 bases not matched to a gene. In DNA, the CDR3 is TGTGCCAGCAGCCTACTGGGGACAGGGTCCAATCAGCCCCAGCATTTT. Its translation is CASSLLGTGSNQPQHF.

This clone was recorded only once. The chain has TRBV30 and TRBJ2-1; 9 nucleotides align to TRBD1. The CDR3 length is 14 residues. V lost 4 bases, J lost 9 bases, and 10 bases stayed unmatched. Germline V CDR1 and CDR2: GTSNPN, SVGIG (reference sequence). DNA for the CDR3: TGTGCCTGGAAGGAGGGACAGGGTCTCGCTGAGCAGTTCTTC. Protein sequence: CAWKEGQGLAEQFF.

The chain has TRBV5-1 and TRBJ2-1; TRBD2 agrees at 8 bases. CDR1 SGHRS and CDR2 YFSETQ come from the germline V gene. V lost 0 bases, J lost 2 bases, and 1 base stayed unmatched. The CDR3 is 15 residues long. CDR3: CASSLAGGAYNEQFF. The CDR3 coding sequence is TGCGCCAGCAGCTTGGCGGGAGGGGCCTACAATGAGCAGTTCTTC.

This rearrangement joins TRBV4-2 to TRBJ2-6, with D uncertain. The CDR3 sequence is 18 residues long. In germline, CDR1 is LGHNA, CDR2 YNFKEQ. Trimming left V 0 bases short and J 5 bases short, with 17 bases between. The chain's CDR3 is CASSQDNLRSLRANVLTF. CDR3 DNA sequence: TGTGCCAGCAGCCAAGATAATTTAAGGAGTTTGAGGGCCAACGTCCTGACTTTC.

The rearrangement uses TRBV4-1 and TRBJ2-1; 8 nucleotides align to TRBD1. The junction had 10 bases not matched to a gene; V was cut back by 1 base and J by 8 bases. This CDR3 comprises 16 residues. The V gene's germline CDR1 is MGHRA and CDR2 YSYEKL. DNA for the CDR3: TGCGCCAGCAGCCAAGGGTCAGGGGGCGCAACGCATGAGCAGTTCTTC. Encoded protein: CASSQGSGGATHEQFF.

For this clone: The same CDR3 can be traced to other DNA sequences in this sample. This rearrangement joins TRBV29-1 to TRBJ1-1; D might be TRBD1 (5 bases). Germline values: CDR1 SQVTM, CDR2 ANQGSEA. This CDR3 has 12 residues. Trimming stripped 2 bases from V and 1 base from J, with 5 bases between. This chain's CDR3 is CSVERGNTEAFF. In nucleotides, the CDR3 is TGCAGCGTTGAAAGGGGGAACACTGAAGCTTTCTTT. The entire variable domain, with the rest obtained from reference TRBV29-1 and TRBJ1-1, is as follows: SAVISQKPSRDICQRGTSLTIQCQVDSQVTMMFWYRQQPGQSLTLIATANQGSEATYESGFVIDKFPISRPNLTFSTLTVSNMSPEDSSIYLCSVERGNTEAFFGQGTRLTVV.

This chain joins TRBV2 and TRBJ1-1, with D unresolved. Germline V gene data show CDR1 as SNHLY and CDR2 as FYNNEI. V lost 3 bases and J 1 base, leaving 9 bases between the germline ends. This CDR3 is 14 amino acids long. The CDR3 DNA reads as TGTGCCAGCAGTGAGTTACCGAGGAACACTGAAGCTTTCTTT. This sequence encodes CASSELPRNTEAFF.

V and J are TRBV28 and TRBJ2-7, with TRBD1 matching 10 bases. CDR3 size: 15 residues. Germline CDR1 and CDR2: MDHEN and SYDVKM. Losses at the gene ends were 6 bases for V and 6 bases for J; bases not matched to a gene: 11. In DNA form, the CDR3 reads TGTGCCAGCAGCCTGACAGGGGGCGCAAAACCCGAGCAGTACTTC. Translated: CASSLTGGAKPEQYF.

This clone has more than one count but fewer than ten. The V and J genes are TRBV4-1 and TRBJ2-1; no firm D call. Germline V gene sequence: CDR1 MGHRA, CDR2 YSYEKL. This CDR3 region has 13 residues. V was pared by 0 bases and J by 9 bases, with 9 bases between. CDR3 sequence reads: CASSQDRSGEQFF. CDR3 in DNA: TGCGCCAGCAGCCAAGATCGGAGTGGTGAGCAGTTCTTC.

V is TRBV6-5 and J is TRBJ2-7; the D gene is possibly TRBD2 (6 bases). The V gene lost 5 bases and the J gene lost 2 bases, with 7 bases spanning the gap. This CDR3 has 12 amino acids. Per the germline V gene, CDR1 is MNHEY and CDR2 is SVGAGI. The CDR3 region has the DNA TGTGCCAGCAGTGGAGGGACCTACGAGCAGTACTTC. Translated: CASSGGTYEQYF.